The rows below give T cell receptor beta chains drawn from one sample of a study of shared clonotypes between healthy human individuals. Profiled with immunoSEQ multiplex PCR; TCRdb holds only in-frame clones, not every one. The table includes under 1,900,000 clones, just under 99% detected once. The sequencing input was naive CD4+ T cells sorted from blood. These receptors originate from a man aged 25 to 45 in good health. Each CDR3 is given with its conserved first and last residue. Each record gives: V gene, J gene, CDR3 protein.

TRBV6-6	TRBJ1-1	CASSFSVENTEAFF
TRBV21-1	TRBJ2-7	CASRGRIYEQYF
TRBV10-2	TRBJ2-7	CASTPWTGIYEQYF
TRBV15	TRBJ1-1	CATSAQTPNTEAFF
TRBV27	TRBJ2-3	CASSLEPVVTDTQYF
TRBV29-1	TRBJ2-3	CSVGRQGRGTDTQYF
TRBV5-1	TRBJ2-1	CASSLGLDGRLMEQFF
TRBV29-1	TRBJ2-7	CSVDTNGYEQYF
TRBV5-1	TRBJ1-1	CASRLTVTGNTEAFF
TRBV25-1	TRBJ2-3	CASRLGVTDTQYF
TRBV28	TRBJ1-3	CASSLWGSVPGNTIYF
TRBV7-2	TRBJ1-1	CASSSQQNTEAFF
TRBV7-2	TRBJ2-1	CASSTRTSGENNEQFF
TRBV9	TRBJ2-1	CASSVEGTGSDEQFF
TRBV4-2	TRBJ1-2	CASSQDQGYGYTF
TRBV18	TRBJ1-1	CASSTYRDTEAFF
TRBV5-1	TRBJ2-3	CASSSGRSGTQYF
TRBV5-3	TRBJ2-1	CARSLSGTSESYNEQFF
TRBV7-2	TRBJ2-2	CASSPVNRNTGELFF
TRBV28	TRBJ2-3	CASSLLASGSSADTQYF
TRBV6-1	TRBJ2-3	CASSEAGTGTTDTQYF
TRBV9	TRBJ1-1	CASSLAPDLGASEAFF
TRBV14	TRBJ2-2	CASSQDLAGVSGELFF
TRBV25-1	TRBJ1-1	CASQYGEWTEAFF
TRBV29-1	TRBJ1-5	CSVIEREDQPQHF
TRBV27	TRBJ2-1	CASSSTLWGTPLREQFF
TRBV28	TRBJ2-4	CASRRQGTGSLAKNIQYF
TRBV5-1	TRBJ2-7	CASSLAGRASSYEQYF
TRBV29-1	TRBJ1-1	CSVRGPNTEAFF
TRBV7-9	TRBJ1-3	CASSFLVGGATGNTIYF
TRBV7-2	TRBJ2-7	CASSFPGTGTYEQYF
TRBV29-1	TRBJ2-2	CSVQGAWNTGELFF
TRBV29-1	TRBJ2-6	CSVEDAGTGGSGSGANVLTF
TRBV4-2	TRBJ2-7	CASSQDRGTYEQYF
TRBV9	TRBJ1-1	CASSPRAGRTEAFF
TRBV28	TRBJ1-4	CASSTPGPGEKLFF
TRBV11-1	TRBJ1-1	CASSLRGENTEAFF
TRBV13	TRBJ1-5	CASSLSGKRNQPQHF
TRBV7-8	TRBJ2-5	CASINHGLAGGRETQYF
TRBV10-3	TRBJ1-1	CAIRQGEANTEAFF
TRBV29-1	TRBJ2-1	CSVFAKFGNEQFF
TRBV2	TRBJ2-5	CASQIEYQETQYF
TRBV5-6	TRBJ2-1	CASSQTSVSHEQFF
TRBV4-3	TRBJ2-7	CASSRSLNGEQYF
TRBV28	TRBJ2-1	CASSTPGTISFNEQFF
TRBV12-5	TRBJ2-7	CASGQDRVGFHEQYF